This TCR beta chain stems from a study of T cells after yellow fever vaccination. Study-level background: Each low-cell-number fraction was prepared by means of SMART-Seq v4 Ultra Low Input.

A universal primer site and UMIs were added as TCR cDNA was made by 5'RACE template switching. Using its own MiXCR run on the 5' RACE reads, TCRdb lists one record per CDR3 protein. In the table there are 620,000 or so distinct CDR3 sequences, approximately 13% of which are singletons. The CDR3 contains 14 residues. Looked up from germline, CDR1 is DFQATT and CDR2 is SNEGSKA (reference sequence). V lost 5 bases, J lost 6 bases, and 17 bases lay in between. The source was PBMCs, collected on the day of the yellow fever booster vaccination. V usage is TRBV20-1 and J usage is TRBJ1-5, with D unresolved. The sequence came from a man between 25 and 39 years old who received the YFV17D yellow fever vaccine. The chain's CDR3 is CSAWTAKLLQPQHF. DNA of the CDR3: TGCAGTGCTTGGACCGCGAAGTTACTTCAGCCCCAGCATTTT.